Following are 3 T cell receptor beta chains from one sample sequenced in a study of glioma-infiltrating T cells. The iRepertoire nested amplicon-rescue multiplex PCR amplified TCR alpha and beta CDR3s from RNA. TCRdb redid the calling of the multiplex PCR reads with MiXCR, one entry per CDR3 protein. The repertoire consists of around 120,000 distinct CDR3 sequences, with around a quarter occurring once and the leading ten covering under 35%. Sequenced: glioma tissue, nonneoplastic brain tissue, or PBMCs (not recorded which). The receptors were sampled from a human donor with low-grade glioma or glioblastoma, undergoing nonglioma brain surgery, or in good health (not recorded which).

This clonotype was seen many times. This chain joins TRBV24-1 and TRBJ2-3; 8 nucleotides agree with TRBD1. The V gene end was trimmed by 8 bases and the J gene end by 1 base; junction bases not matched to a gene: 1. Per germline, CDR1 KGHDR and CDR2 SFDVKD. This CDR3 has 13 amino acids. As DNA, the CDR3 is TGTGCCACCACGGACAGGGGCACAGATACGCAGTATTTT. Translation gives CATTDRGTDTQYF.

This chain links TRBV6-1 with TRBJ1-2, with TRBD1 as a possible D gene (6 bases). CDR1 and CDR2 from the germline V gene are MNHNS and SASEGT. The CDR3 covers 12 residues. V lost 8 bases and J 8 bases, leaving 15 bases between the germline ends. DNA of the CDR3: TGTGCCAGCGGCTGGGGGGCGGAGGGCTACACCTTC. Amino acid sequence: CASGWGAEGYTF.

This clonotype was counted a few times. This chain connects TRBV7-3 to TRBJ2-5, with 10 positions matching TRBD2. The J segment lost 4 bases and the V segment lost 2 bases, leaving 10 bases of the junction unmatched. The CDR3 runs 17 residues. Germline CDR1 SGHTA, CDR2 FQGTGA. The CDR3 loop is CASSLLGTSGVAETQYF. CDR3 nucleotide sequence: TGTGCCAGCAGCTTACTGGGAACTAGCGGGGTAGCAGAGACCCAGTACTTC.